The clone carrying this TCR beta chain was seen a handful of times. Its target is unknown. TCRdb itself ran the 5' RACE reads through MiXCR, one entry per CDR3 protein. This repertoire shows hundreds of thousands of distinct CDR3 sequences, approximately 7% found once; its top ten account for 3.6%. Trimming shortened V by 4 bases and J by 0 bases, and 9 bases separated the two germline ends. The CDR3 extends over 14 amino acids. Per germline, CDR1 MNHNS and CDR2 SASEGT. This entry belongs to a study of identical twins. General study points: Insertions ran lower in abundant cord blood beta clonotypes, though not in memory repertoires.

The sample also formed part of further work on yellow fever vaccine responses in identical twins.

This sequence was found in a young woman in good health. The V call is TRBV6-1, the J call TRBJ1-2; perhaps TRBD1 as D (5 bases). The sample consisted of memory (CD45RO+) T cells sorted from blood. CDR3 nucleotide sequence: TGTGCCAGCAGTGGTCAGGGAGCTAACTATGGCTACACCTTC. It translates to CASSGQGANYGYTF.